Listed here are 5 T cell receptor beta chains from one sample, sequenced in a study of vaccination and CD4 T cells after COVID-19. The treatment: approximately 10-day PBMC culture with coronavirus spike peptide pools or control peptides (ViraFEST assay). The antigens for these receptors are not known. Cultured CD4+ T-cell DNA underwent Oncomine TCR Beta short-read sequencing. TCRdb reprocessed the PCR reads via MiXCR and lists one record per CDR3 protein. The profile covers some 20,000 distinct CDR3 sequences, with roughly 50% appearing a single time and about 13% taken by the ten largest. Sample: cultured CD4+ T cells from blood. These receptors originate from a human donor with COVID-19.

This clonotype was observed a handful of times. This chain uses TRBV7-2 with TRBJ2-1, with 8 bases fitting TRBD2. This CDR3 is 17 amino acids long. With 4 bases clipped from V and 2 bases from J, the junction kept 10 bases outside the gene matches. Looked up from germline, CDR1 is SGHTA and CDR2 is FQGNSA. This CDR3 is CASSSRPSGGTYNEQFF. CDR3 nucleotide sequence: TGTGCCAGCAGCTCCAGACCCAGCGGGGGAACCTACAATGAGCAGTTCTTC.

Written as DNA, the CDR3 is TGTGCCAGCAGTTACTTTGGCGGGGGGGCCTATGAGCAGTTCTTC. This codes for CASSYFGGGAYEQFF. The rearrangement joins TRBV6-2 or TRBV6-3 to TRBJ2-1; 9 bases fit TRBD2. Germline CDR1 reads MNHEY; CDR2 reads SVGEGT. V lost 1 base, J lost 8 bases, and 6 bases stayed unmatched. The CDR3 contains 15 residues.

This clonotype was observed a single time. Germline is not matched at one junction end, which may reflect a read error. The chain carries TRBV27 and TRBJ1-5; D may be TRBD1 (5 bases). Germline V gene sequence: CDR1 MNHEY, CDR2 SMNVEV (reference sequence). This CDR3 is 14 amino acids long. The CDR3: CASSLADRNQPRHF. The CDR3 bases are TGTGCCAGCAGTTTAGCTGACAGAAATCAGCCCCGGCATTTT.

The chain employs TRBV12-5 and TRBJ2-5, with D maybe TRBD2 (6 bases). The germline V and J ends were trimmed by 5 bases and 7 bases, with 17 bases remaining between them. The germline CDR1 and CDR2 sequences are LGHNT and FRNRAP. This CDR3 is 14 amino acids long. This CDR3 reads CASGGSTGVGTQYF. For the CDR3, the DNA is TGTGCTAGTGGTGGATCTACGGGGGTCGGGACCCAGTACTTC.

Concerning this clonotype itself: Possible read error: a much larger clone is one base away. The chain uses TRBV7-9 and TRBJ1-6; D gene ambiguous. Germline assignment: CDR1 SEHNR and CDR2 FQNEAQ (reference sequence). The CDR3 covers 15 residues. The CDR3 DNA is TGTGCCAGCAGCCAGGCGGGGATGTATAATTCACCCCCCCACTTT. Its protein is CASSQAGMYNSPPHF.